This T cell receptor beta chain was identified during a study of cytomegalovirus exposure and HLA in healthy donors. Regarding the study as a whole: Whilst most TCR sequences proved rare, a subset of public TCRs occurred across many donors. With further analysis later on, most CMV-associated TCR beta chains appeared HLA-restricted.

Remarks on this clone: Its antigen is unidentified.

J lost 7 bases, V lost 2 bases, and 8 bases had no gene match. Germline CDR1 reads SGHNT; CDR2 reads YYREEE (reference sequence). The CDR3 extends over 15 amino acids. PCR was performed using 60 Vbeta and 13 Jbeta primers. TCRdb's copy holds only in-frame clones and misses some; the assay was immunoSEQ multiplex PCR. The sample carries over 130,000 clones, around three quarters recorded once. What was sequenced was PBMCs. This receptor was identified in a middle-aged woman in good health and CMV-seropositive. This rearrangement joins TRBV5-4 to TRBJ2-1, with 8 bases aligning to TRBD2. CDR3 in DNA: TGTGCCAGCAGCTTTGAGCAGCGGGAGTGGAATGAGCAGTTCTTC. Translation gives CASSFEQREWNEQFF.